These T cell receptor beta chains were read from a single sample in a study of Tregs in tolerant kidney transplant recipients. Some clones are missing from TCRdb's copy, which holds only in-frame ones; the method was immunoSEQ multiplex PCR. The repertoire includes around 86,000 clones, 91% of them detected once, and around 1.4% sits in the top ten. The specimen was CD4+ T cells from blood (PBMCs), collected 24 months after the transplant. These receptors came from a human patient who received a combined kidney and bone marrow transplant. Some T cells may have come from the graft donor. CDR3s include the opening cysteine and the closing phenylalanine or tryptophan. The D gene is left open where the match is weak. Clone size is given for some rows only: seen once, a few or many times, or a class if the clone is expanded.

CDR3: CASRLKRTSGVYEQYF; DNA: TGTGCCAGCAGACTAAAAAGGACTAGCGGGGTATACGAGCAGTACTTC; D: TRBD2; length: 16; J: TRBJ2-7; V: TRBV28; size: once
CDR3: CASSLLGGELREKLFF; DNA: TGTGCCAGCAGCTTACTGGGAGGGGAATTGAGAGAAAAACTGTTTTTT; D: NA; length: 16; J: TRBJ1-4; V: TRBV7-9; size: NA
CDR3: CAGSERQGNTYEQYF; DNA: TGTGCCGGCAGTGAACGACAGGGCAATACCTACGAGCAGTACTTC; D: TRBD1; length: 15; J: TRBJ2-7; V: TRBV6-1; size: NA
CDR3: CASSLTSGIQYEQYF; DNA: TGTGCCAGCAGCTTAACTAGCGGAATCCAGTACGAGCAGTACTTC; D: TRBD2; length: 15; J: TRBJ2-7; V: TRBV7-2; size: NA
CDR3: CASSEARVGYGYTF; DNA: TGTGCCAGCAGTGAAGCGCGGGTAGGGTACGGCTACACCTTC; D: NA; length: 14; J: TRBJ1-2; V: TRBV6-1; size: NA
CDR3: CASSVGLARSSTDTQYF; DNA: TGTGCCAGCAGCGTTGGACTAGCTCGGAGCAGCACAGATACGCAGTATTTT; D: TRBD2; length: 17; J: TRBJ2-3; V: TRBV9; size: NA
CDR3: CASSPRVGTTQETQYF; DNA: TGTGCCAGCAGCCCCCGCGTTGGGACAACCCAAGAGACCCAGTACTTC; D: NA; length: 16; J: TRBJ2-5; V: TRBV5-4; size: once
CDR3: CASSAYSYEQYF; DNA: TGTGCCAGCAGTGCGTACAGCTACGAGCAGTACTTC; D: NA; length: 12; J: TRBJ2-7; V: TRBV28; size: few
CDR3: CASSVLPRRGRNDTQYF; DNA: TGTGCCAGCAGCGTACTTCCCAGGAGAGGGCGGAATGATACGCAGTATTTT; D: NA; length: 17; J: TRBJ2-3; V: TRBV9; size: NA
CDR3: CASSYQQGGLETQYF; DNA: TGTGCCAGCAGCTACCAACAGGGAGGGCTAGAGACCCAGTACTTC; D: NA; length: 15; J: TRBJ2-5; V: TRBV7-3; size: NA
CDR3: CASSQSRGSSYNEQFF; DNA: TGCGCCAGCAGCCAATCGCGGGGTAGCTCCTACAATGAGCAGTTCTTC; D: NA; length: 16; J: TRBJ2-1; V: TRBV5-1; size: NA
CDR3: CASSPRATGAYEQYF; DNA: TGTGCCAGCTCACCAAGGGCGACAGGAGCCTACGAGCAGTACTTC; D: NA; length: 15; J: TRBJ2-7; V: TRBV18; size: NA
CDR3: CASSGGLGNTSPLHF; DNA: TGTGCCAGCAGTGGTGGACTTGGGAATACTTCACCCCTCCACTTT; D: NA; length: 15; J: TRBJ1-6; V: TRBV2; size: NA
CDR3: CASSFIAGGRVTGELFF; DNA: TGTGCCAGCAGCTTCATAGCGGGAGGGCGTGTTACCGGGGAGCTGTTTTTT; D: TRBD2; length: 17; J: TRBJ2-2; V: TRBV7-2; size: NA
CDR3: CASRGDSGQPNEKLFF; DNA: TGCGCCAGCAGAGGAGACTCGGGACAGCCTAATGAAAAACTGTTTTTT; D: TRBD1; length: 16; J: TRBJ1-4; V: TRBV5-1; size: NA
CDR3: CASSPRAVMDTEAFF; DNA: TGTGCCAGCAGCCCGAGGGCAGTAATGGACACTGAAGCTTTCTTT; D: NA; length: 15; J: TRBJ1-1; V: TRBV5-6; size: once
CDR3: CASNFRPGLYEQFF; DNA: TGTGCCAGCAATTTTAGACCAGGGTTGTATGAGCAGTTCTTC; D: NA; length: 14; J: TRBJ2-1; V: TRBV2; size: NA
CDR3: CASSLVPDRSGGYTGELFF; DNA: TGTGCCAGCAGCTTAGTACCCGACAGGAGCGGGGGATACACCGGGGAGCTGTTTTTT; D: TRBD2; length: 19; J: TRBJ2-2; V: TRBV7-9; size: NA
CDR3: CASSLDHTGQMNYGYTF; DNA: TGTGCCAGCAGCTTGGATCACACGGGACAGATGAACTATGGCTACACCTTC; D: TRBD1; length: 17; J: TRBJ1-2; V: TRBV5-5; size: NA
CDR3: CASSSVAGSEQPQHF; DNA: TGTGCCAGCAGTTCGGTGGCAGGGTCAGAACAGCCCCAGCATTTT; D: NA; length: 15; J: TRBJ1-5; V: TRBV7-2; size: NA
CDR3: CASSLPGTGGELFF; DNA: TGTGCCAGCAGCTTACCTGGGACAGGCGGGGAGCTGTTTTTT; D: TRBD1; length: 14; J: TRBJ2-2; V: TRBV7-2; size: NA
CDR3: CASSPKARSSYEQYF; DNA: TGCGCCAGCAGCCCCAAAGCCCGGAGCTCCTACGAGCAGTACTTC; D: NA; length: 15; J: TRBJ2-7; V: TRBV5-1; size: NA
CDR3: CASSPQGAGGLETQYF; DNA: TGTGCCAGCAGCCCCCAAGGAGCGGGGGGGTTAGAGACCCAGTACTTC; D: TRBD2; length: 16; J: TRBJ2-5; V: TRBV9; size: NA
CDR3: CASSFIRQAGDIQYF; DNA: TGTGCCAGCAGTTTCATTCGTCAGGCGGGGGACATTCAGTACTTC; D: TRBD2; length: 15; J: TRBJ2-4; V: TRBV28; size: once
CDR3: CASSQETGPNYGYTF; DNA: TGCGCCAGCAGCCAGGAGACAGGGCCAAACTATGGCTACACCTTC; D: TRBD1; length: 15; J: TRBJ1-2; V: TRBV4-3; size: NA
CDR3: CASSEQGYNSPLHF; DNA: TGTGCCAGCAGTGAACAGGGCTATAATTCCCCCCTCCACTTT; D: NA; length: 14; J: TRBJ1-6; V: TRBV6-1; size: NA
CDR3: CASSLRQLYGYTF; DNA: TGTGCCAGCAGTTTAAGACAGCTCTATGGCTACACCTTC; D: NA; length: 13; J: TRBJ1-2; V: TRBV28; size: NA
CDR3: CASSLRFGREISDEQFF; DNA: TGTGCCAGCAGCCTCAGGTTTGGGCGGGAGATCTCCGATGAGCAGTTCTTC; D: TRBD2; length: 17; J: TRBJ2-1; V: TRBV14; size: few
CDR3: CASSQDWAGGTYEQYF; DNA: TGCGCCAGCAGCCAAGATTGGGCGGGAGGCACCTACGAGCAGTACTTC; D: TRBD2; length: 16; J: TRBJ2-7; V: TRBV4-3; size: NA
CDR3: CASSLGWETGGSIEAFF; DNA: TGTGCCAGCAGCTTAGGATGGGAGACAGGGGGTAGTATTGAAGCTTTCTTT; D: TRBD1; length: 17; J: TRBJ1-1; V: TRBV11-3; size: NA
CDR3: CASSLGTLMNTEAFF; DNA: TGTGCCAGCAGCTTAGGGACATTGATGAACACTGAAGCTTTCTTT; D: NA; length: 15; J: TRBJ1-1; V: TRBV7-9; size: NA
CDR3: CASSVGTGINNYGYTF; DNA: TGTGCCAGCAGCGTCGGGACAGGGATAAACAACTATGGCTACACCTTC; D: TRBD1; length: 16; J: TRBJ1-2; V: TRBV7-9; size: once
CDR3: CASSSPVGQQAFF; DNA: TGTGCCAGCAGCTCCCCGGTGGGACAGCAAGCTTTCTTT; D: TRBD1; length: 13; J: TRBJ1-1; V: TRBV5-4; size: NA
CDR3: CASSEARLGGINEQFF; DNA: TGTGCCAGCAGTGAGGCTCGTTTGGGGGGAATAAATGAGCAGTTCTTC; D: NA; length: 16; J: TRBJ2-1; V: TRBV2; size: NA
CDR3: CASSFRTLLSGANVLTF; DNA: TGTGCCAGTAGTTTCAGGACACTCCTCTCTGGGGCCAACGTCCTGACTTTC; D: NA; length: 17; J: TRBJ2-6; V: TRBV19; size: NA
CDR3: CASSIWTVNTGELFF; DNA: TGTGCCAGTAGTATATGGACAGTGAACACCGGGGAGCTGTTTTTT; D: NA; length: 15; J: TRBJ2-2; V: TRBV19; size: NA
CDR3: CASSARARGNIQYF; DNA: TGTGCCAGCAGCGCTCGAGCCCGGGGAAACATTCAGTACTTC; D: NA; length: 14; J: TRBJ2-4; V: TRBV6-5; size: once
CDR3: CASSYVGHYTGELFF; DNA: TGTGCCAGCAGTTACGTGGGACACTACACCGGGGAGCTGTTTTTT; D: NA; length: 15; J: TRBJ2-2; V: TRBV6-5; size: NA
CDR3: CASSDRGRDGYTF; DNA: TGTGCCAGCAGCGACAGGGGGAGAGATGGCTACACCTTC; D: TRBD1; length: 13; J: TRBJ1-2; V: TRBV6-1; size: NA
CDR3: CASSMDRVMDTEAFF; DNA: TGTGCCAGTAGTATGGACAGGGTTATGGACACTGAAGCTTTCTTT; D: TRBD1; length: 15; J: TRBJ1-1; V: TRBV19; size: NA
CDR3: CAWMGSPGAEAFF; DNA: TGTGCCTGGATGGGCTCCCCCGGGGCTGAAGCTTTCTTT; D: NA; length: 13; J: TRBJ1-1; V: TRBV30; size: NA
CDR3: CASSLWSGGVLHNQPQHF; DNA: TGTGCCAGCAGTTTATGGTCGGGAGGGGTCCTACACAATCAGCCCCAGCATTTT; D: NA; length: 18; J: TRBJ1-5; V: TRBV28; size: NA
CDR3: CASSYRDNTRGEQYF; DNA: TGTGCCAGCAGCTACCGGGACAATACTAGGGGGGAGCAGTACTTC; D: NA; length: 15; J: TRBJ2-7; V: TRBV7-8; size: NA
CDR3: CASRAPGPTISASFTEAFF; DNA: TGTGCCAGCAGGGCACCGGGTCCCACGATCAGCGCAAGTTTCACTGAAGCTTTCTTT; D: NA; length: 19; J: TRBJ1-1; V: TRBV28; size: once
CDR3: CASSQDLRAGRRQGARGYTF; DNA: TGCGCCAGCAGCCAAGATCTTCGAGCTGGCAGGAGGCAGGGGGCGAGGGGCTACACCTTC; D: TRBD1; length: 20; J: TRBJ1-2; V: TRBV4-1; size: NA
CDR3: CASSLHQFTDTQYF; DNA: TGCGCCAGCAGCTTACACCAGTTCACAGATACGCAGTATTTT; D: NA; length: 14; J: TRBJ2-3; V: TRBV5-1; size: few
CDR3: CASSYSRGQGSGYTF; DNA: TGTGCCAGCAGTTACTCGCGGGGACAGGGTAGCGGCTACACCTTC; D: TRBD1; length: 15; J: TRBJ1-2; V: TRBV6-6; size: few
CDR3: CASSRDSLTFFNSPLHF; DNA: TGTGCCAGCTCACGGGACAGCCTTACTTTTTTTAATTCACCCCTCCACTTT; D: TRBD1; length: 17; J: TRBJ1-6; V: TRBV18; size: NA
CDR3: CASSLAGTGGEQYF; DNA: TGTGCCAGCAGTTTAGCCGGGACAGGCGGCGAGCAGTACTTC; D: TRBD1; length: 14; J: TRBJ2-7; V: TRBV28; size: NA
CDR3: CASSEVSGNQPQHF; DNA: TGTGCCAGCAGTGAGGTGTCGGGAAATCAGCCCCAGCATTTT; D: NA; length: 14; J: TRBJ1-5; V: TRBV2; size: NA